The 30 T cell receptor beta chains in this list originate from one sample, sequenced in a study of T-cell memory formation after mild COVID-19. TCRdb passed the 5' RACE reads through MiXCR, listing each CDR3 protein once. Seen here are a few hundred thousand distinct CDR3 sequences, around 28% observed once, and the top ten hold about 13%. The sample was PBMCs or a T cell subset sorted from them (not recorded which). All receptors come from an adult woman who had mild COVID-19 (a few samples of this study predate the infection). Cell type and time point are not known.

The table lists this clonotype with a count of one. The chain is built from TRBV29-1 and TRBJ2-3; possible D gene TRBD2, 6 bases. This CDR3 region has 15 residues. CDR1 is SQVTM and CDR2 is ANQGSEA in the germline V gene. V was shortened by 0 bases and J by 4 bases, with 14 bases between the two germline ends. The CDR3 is CSVEDGPGVADTQYF. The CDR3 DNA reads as TGCAGCGTTGAAGATGGTCCGGGGGTTGCAGATACGCAGTATTTT.

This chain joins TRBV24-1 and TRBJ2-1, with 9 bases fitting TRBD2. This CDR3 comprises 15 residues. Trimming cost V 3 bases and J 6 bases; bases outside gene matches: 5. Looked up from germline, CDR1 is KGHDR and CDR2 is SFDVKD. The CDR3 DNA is TGTGCCACCAGTGATCCGGGGACTAGCTTCAATGAGCAGTTCTTC. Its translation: CATSDPGTSFNEQFF.

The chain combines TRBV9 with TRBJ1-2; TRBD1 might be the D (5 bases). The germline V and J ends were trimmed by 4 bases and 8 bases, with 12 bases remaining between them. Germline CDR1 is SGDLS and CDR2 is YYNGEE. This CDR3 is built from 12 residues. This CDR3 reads CASSPRDGGYTF. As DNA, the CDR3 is TGTGCCAGCAGCCCCCGGGACGGAGGCTACACCTTC.

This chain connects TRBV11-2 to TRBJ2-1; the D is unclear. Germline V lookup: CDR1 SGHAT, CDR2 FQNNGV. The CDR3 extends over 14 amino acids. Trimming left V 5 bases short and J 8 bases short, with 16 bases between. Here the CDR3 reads CASSPLWVVDEQFF. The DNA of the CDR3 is TGTGCCAGCAGCCCCCTGTGGGTGGTGGATGAGCAGTTCTTC.

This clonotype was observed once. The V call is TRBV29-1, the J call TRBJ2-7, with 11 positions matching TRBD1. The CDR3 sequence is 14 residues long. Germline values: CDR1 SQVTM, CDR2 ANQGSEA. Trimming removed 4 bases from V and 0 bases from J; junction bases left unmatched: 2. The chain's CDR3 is CSVGTGGHSYEQYF. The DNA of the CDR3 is TGCAGCGTTGGGACAGGGGGCCACTCCTACGAGCAGTACTTC.

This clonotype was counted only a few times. The CDR3 DNA is TGTGCCAGTAACAAACAGGGGGCACGGGAGCTGTTTTTT. The encoded protein is CASNKQGARELFF. This chain links TRBV19 with TRBJ2-2; TRBD1 aligns across 9 bases. CDR3 length: 13 residues. Trimming cost V 7 bases and J 9 bases; bases outside gene matches: 6. Germline CDR1 reads LNHDA; CDR2 reads SQIVND (reference sequence).

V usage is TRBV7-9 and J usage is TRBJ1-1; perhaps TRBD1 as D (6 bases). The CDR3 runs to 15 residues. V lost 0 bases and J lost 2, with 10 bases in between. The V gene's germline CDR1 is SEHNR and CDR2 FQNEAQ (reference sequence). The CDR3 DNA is TGTGCCAGCAGCTTAGCAGACAGGCGAAACACTGAAGCTTTCTTT. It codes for CASSLADRRNTEAFF.

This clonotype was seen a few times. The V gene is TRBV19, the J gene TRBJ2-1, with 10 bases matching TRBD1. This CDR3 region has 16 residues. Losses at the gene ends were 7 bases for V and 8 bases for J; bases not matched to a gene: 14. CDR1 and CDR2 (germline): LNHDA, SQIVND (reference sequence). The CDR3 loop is CASTEFKTGTGDEQFF. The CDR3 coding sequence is TGTGCCAGTACCGAATTCAAGACCGGGACAGGGGATGAGCAGTTCTTC.

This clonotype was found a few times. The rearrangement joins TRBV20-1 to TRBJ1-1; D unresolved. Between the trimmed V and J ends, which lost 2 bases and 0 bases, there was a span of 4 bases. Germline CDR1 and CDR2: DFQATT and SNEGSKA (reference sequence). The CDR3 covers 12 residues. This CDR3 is CSARKVNTEAFF. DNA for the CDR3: TGCAGTGCTAGAAAGGTGAACACTGAAGCTTTCTTT.

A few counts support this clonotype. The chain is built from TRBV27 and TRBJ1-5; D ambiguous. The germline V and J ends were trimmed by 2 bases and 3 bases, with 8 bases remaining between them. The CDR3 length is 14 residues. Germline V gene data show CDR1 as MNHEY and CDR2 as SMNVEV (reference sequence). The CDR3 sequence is CASSLRGFNQPQHF. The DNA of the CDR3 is TGTGCCAGCAGTTTAAGAGGGTTCAATCAGCCCCAGCATTTT.

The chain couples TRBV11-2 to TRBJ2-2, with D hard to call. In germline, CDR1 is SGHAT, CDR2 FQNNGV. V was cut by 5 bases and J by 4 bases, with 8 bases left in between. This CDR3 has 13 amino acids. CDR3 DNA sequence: TGTGCCAGCAGCCCACTTCGCACCGGGGAGCTGTTTTTT. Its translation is CASSPLRTGELFF.

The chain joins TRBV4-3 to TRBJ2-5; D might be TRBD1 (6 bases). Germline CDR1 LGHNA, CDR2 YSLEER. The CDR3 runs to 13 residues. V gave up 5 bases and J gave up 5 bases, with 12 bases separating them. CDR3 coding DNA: TGCGCCAGCAGCGTTGGACAGCGGGAGACCCAGTACTTC. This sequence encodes CASSVGQRETQYF.

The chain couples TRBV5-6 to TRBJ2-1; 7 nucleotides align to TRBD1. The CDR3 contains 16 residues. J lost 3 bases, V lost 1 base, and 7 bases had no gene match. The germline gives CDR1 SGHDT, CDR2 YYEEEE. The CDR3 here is CASSLSPGTVYNEQFF. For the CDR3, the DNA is TGTGCCAGCAGCTTGAGTCCAGGGACAGTCTACAATGAGCAGTTCTTC.

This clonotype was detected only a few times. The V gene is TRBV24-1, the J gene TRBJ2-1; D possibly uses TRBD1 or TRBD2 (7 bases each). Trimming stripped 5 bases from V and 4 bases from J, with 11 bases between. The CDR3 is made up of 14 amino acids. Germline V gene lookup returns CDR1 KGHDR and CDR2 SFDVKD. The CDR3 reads CATSGRGGYNEQFF. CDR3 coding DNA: TGTGCCACCAGTGGCAGGGGGGGTTACAATGAGCAGTTCTTC.

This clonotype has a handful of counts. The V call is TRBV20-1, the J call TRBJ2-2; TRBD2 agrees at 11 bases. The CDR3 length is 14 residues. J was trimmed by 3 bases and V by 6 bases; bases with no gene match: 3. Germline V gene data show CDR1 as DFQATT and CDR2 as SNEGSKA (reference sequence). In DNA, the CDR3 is TGCAGTGCGAAGGGACTAGCGGACACCGGGGAGCTGTTTTTT. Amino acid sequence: CSAKGLADTGELFF.

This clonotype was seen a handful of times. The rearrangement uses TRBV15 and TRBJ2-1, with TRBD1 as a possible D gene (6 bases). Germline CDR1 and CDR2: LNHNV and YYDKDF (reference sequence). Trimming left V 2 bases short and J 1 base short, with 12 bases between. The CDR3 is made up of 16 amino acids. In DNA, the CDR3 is TGTGCCACCAGCAGACTCGACAGGAGTTCCTACAATGAGCAGTTCTTC. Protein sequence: CATSRLDRSSYNEQFF. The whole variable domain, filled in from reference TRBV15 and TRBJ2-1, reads DAMVIQNPRYQVTQFGKPVTLSCSQTLNHNVMYWYQQKSSQAPKLLFHYYDKDFNNEADTPDNFQSRRPNTSFCFLDIRSPGLGDTAMYLCATSRLDRSSYNEQFFGPGTRLTVL.

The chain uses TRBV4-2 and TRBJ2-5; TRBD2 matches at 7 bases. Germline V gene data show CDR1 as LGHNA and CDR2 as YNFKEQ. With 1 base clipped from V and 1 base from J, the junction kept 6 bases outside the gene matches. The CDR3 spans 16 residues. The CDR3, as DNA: TGTGCCAGCAGCCAAGCCGTGACGGGGGGCCAAGAGACCCAGTACTTC. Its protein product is CASSQAVTGGQETQYF.

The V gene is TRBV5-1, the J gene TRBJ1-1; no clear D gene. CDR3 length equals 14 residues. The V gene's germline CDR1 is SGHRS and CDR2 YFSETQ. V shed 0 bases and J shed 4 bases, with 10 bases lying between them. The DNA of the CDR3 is TGCGCCAGCAGCTTGGAGGCCCTGAGCACTGAAGCTTTCTTT. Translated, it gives CASSLEALSTEAFF.

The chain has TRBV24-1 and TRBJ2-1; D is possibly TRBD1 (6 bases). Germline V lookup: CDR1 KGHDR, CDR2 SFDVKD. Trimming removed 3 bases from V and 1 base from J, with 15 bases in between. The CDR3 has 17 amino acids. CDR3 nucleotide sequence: TGTGCCACCAGTGATCCCAGGGGCAGGGATTCCTACAATGAGCAGTTCTTC. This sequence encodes CATSDPRGRDSYNEQFF.

The CDR3 loop is CASSLEGVGSYEQYF. In nucleotides, the CDR3 is TGTGCCAGCAGCTTAGAGGGAGTCGGAAGCTACGAGCAGTACTTC. This rearrangement joins TRBV7-6 to TRBJ2-7; possibly TRBD2 for D (5 bases). This CDR3 is 15 amino acids long. Germline V gene sequence: CDR1 SGHVS, CDR2 FNYEAQ. The V end lost 1 base, the J end lost 3 bases, and 13 bases lay between the germline ends. Together with reference TRBV7-6 and TRBJ2-7, the CDR3 gives the full variable domain: GAGVSQSPRYKVTKRGQDVALRCDPISGHVSLYWYRQALGQGPEFLTYFNYEAQQDKSGLPNDRFSAERPEGSISTLTIQRTEQRDSAMYRCASSLEGVGSYEQYFGPGTRLTVT.

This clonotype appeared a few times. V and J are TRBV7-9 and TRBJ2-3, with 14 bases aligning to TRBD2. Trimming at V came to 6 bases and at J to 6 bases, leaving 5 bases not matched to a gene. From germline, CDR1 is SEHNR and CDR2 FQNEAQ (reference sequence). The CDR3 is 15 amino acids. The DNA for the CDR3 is TGTGCCAGCAGTCGACTAGCGGGGGGGCCGGATACGCAGTATTTT. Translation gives CASSRLAGGPDTQYF.

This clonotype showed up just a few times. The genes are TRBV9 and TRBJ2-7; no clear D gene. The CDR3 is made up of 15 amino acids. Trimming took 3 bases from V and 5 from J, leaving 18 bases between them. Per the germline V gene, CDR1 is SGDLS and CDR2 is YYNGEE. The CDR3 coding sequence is TGTGCCAGCAGCGCGGACGAAGGCACCGGAGACGAGCAGTACTTC. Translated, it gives CASSADEGTGDEQYF. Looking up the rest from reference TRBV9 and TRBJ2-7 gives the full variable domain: DSGVTQTPKHLITATGQRVTLRCSPRSGDLSVYWYQQSLDQGLQFLIQYYNGEERAKGNILERFSAQQFPDLHSELNLSSLELGDSALYFCASSADEGTGDEQYFGPGTRLTVT.

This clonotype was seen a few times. CDR3 region: CASSPGGTSGANVLTF. CDR3 DNA sequence: TGTGCCAGCAGCCCAGGAGGGACCTCTGGGGCCAACGTCCTGACTTTC. This sequence joins TRBV7-2 and TRBJ2-6; a possible D gene is TRBD2 (6 bases). Trimming removed 5 bases at V and 0 bases at J, with 11 bases between. Germline V lookup: CDR1 SGHTA, CDR2 FQGNSA. This CDR3 has 16 residues.

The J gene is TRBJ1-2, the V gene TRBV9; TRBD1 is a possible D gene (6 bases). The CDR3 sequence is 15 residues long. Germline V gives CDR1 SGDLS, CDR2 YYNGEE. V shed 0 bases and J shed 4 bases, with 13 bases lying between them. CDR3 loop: CASSVAETGSYGYTF. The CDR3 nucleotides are TGTGCCAGCAGCGTAGCCGAGACAGGAAGCTATGGCTACACCTTC.

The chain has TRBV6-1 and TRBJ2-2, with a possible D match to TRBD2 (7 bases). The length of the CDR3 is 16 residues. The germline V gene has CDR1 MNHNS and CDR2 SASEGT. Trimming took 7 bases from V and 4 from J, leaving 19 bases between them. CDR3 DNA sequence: TGTGCCAGCAAACTGGGGGGGCAGCGAGGCACCGGGGAGCTGTTTTTT. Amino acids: CASKLGGQRGTGELFF.

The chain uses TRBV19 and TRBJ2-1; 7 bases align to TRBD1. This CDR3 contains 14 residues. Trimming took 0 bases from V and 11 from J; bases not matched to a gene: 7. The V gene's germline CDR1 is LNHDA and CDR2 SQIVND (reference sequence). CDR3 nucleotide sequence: TGTGCCAGTAGTATAGACCCTGGACAGGTCAAGCAGTTCTTC. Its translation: CASSIDPGQVKQFF.

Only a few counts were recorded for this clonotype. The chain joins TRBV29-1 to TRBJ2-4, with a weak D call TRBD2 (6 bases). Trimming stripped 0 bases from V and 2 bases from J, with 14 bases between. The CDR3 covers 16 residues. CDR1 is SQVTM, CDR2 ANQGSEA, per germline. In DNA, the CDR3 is TGCAGCGTTGAAGACCCGGTGGAGGGGCCCAAAAACATTCAGTACTTC. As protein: CSVEDPVEGPKNIQYF.

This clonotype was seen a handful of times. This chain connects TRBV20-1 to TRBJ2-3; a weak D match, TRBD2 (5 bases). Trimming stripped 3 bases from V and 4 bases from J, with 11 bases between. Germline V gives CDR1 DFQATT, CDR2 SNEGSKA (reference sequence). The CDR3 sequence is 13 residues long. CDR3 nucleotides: TGCAGTGCTAGGGAGGTAGCAGCAGATACGCAGTATTTT. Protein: CSAREVAADTQYF.

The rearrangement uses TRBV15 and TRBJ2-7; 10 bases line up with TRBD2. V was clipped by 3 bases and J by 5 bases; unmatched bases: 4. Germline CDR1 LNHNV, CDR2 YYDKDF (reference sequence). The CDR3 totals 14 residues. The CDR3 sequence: CATSSSGGWNEQYF. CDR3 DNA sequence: TGTGCCACCAGCAGTAGCGGGGGGTGGAACGAGCAGTACTTC.

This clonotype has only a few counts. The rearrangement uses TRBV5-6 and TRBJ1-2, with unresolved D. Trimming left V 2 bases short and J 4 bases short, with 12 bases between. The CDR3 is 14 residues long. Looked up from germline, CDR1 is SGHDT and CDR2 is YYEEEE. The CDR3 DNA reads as TGTGCCAGCAGCTTTTGGGCAGGAGTCTATGGCTACACCTTC. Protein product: CASSFWAGVYGYTF.